These 5 T cell receptor beta chains were sequenced from one sample in a study of OX40 agonist ivuxolimab in advanced cancers. Libraries were prepared by immunoSEQ multiplex PCR; TCRdb keeps only in-frame clonotypes and omits some of them. This sample has more than 40,000 clones, with roughly 84% found just once. The sequences come from CD4+ or CD8+ T cells sorted from blood, collected in a trial of the OX40 agonist ivuxolimab. Receptors originate from an adult with an advanced solid tumor such as melanoma, head and neck, liver or kidney cancer.

V is TRBV16 and J is TRBJ2-1; D gene ambiguous. Trimming took off 4 bases at V and 0 bases at J, with 4 bases between the two ends. The germline CDR1 and CDR2 sequences are KGHSY and FQNENV. This CDR3 region has 13 residues. CDR3 DNA: TGTGCCAGCAGCCTGAGCTCCTACAATGAGCAGTTCTTC. Translating it yields CASSLSSYNEQFF.

The CDR3 bases are TGTGCCAGTAGCTGGACAGGAGGGATGAACACTGAAGCTTTCTTT. Its translation is CASSWTGGMNTEAFF. The rearrangement uses TRBV19 and TRBJ1-1, with 7 bases lining up with TRBD1. With 6 bases clipped from V and 0 bases from J, the junction kept 7 bases outside the gene matches. Germline CDR1 reads LNHDA; CDR2 reads SQIVND (reference sequence). The CDR3 loop spans 15 amino acids.

CDR3 nucleotides: TGTGCCAGCAGACCCGAAGCTGGAGGGGGATTTTCACCCCTCCACTTT. Its translation is CASRPEAGGGFSPLHF. V is TRBV27 and J is TRBJ1-6; a weak D match, TRBD1 (6 bases). Germline CDR1 reads MNHEY; CDR2 reads SMNVEV (reference sequence). The CDR3 contains 16 residues. V lost 6 bases, J lost 9 bases, and 21 bases lay in between.

The V and J genes are TRBV27 and TRBJ2-1; 7 bases match TRBD2. V trimming: 5 bases; J trimming: 13 bases; junction bases outside the gene matches: 11. The CDR3 spans 13 residues. CDR1 and CDR2 from the germline V gene are MNHEY and SMNVEV (reference sequence). The CDR3 spells CASSTPAGAVQFF. The CDR3 coding sequence is TGTGCCAGCAGTACCCCTGCGGGAGCGGTTCAGTTCTTC.

The chain's CDR3 is CASSQDEYEQYF. CDR3 DNA: TGCGCCAGCAGCCAAGACGAGTACGAGCAGTACTTC. V and J are TRBV4-1 and TRBJ2-7, with unresolved D. V was pared by 0 bases and J by 4 bases, with 4 bases between. CDR3 length equals 12 residues. CDR1 and CDR2 (germline): MGHRA, YSYEKL.